The subject of this entry is one T cell receptor beta chain. Using its own MiXCR run on the 5' RACE reads, TCRdb lists one record per CDR3 protein. The sample contains roughly 230,000 distinct CDR3 sequences, approximately 8.3% of which appear only once. The data stem from a study of identical twins. V gave up 5 bases and J gave up 2 bases; unmatched junction bases: 4. The CDR3 sequence is 13 residues long. Germline values: CDR1 DFQATT, CDR2 SNEGSKA (reference sequence). All of the donors were Caucasians in good health. These records were also assigned to another study, of yellow fever vaccine responses in identical twins.

The chain combines TRBV20-1 with TRBJ2-7; 9 bases match TRBD1. The sequence was obtained from a woman under 30 in good health. The sequencing input was CD8+ T cells sorted from blood. The CDR3 DNA reads TGCAGTGCTCCCGGGACAGGGCCCTACGAGCAGTACTTC. Protein sequence: CSAPGTGPYEQYF.